What follows are 5 T cell receptor beta chains derived from one specimen sequenced in a study of cytomegalovirus exposure and HLA in healthy donors (dated 2017 in TCRdb). Library method: the immunoSEQ multiplex PCR assay. What TCRdb holds here is the immuneACCESS table cut down to in-frame rearrangements. Part of the clones is not present; checked against another copy, under half of the missing clones reflect an unresolved V gene, and the others are unexplained. The sample table holds about 180,000 clones, of which about 85% were seen once. The top ten clones comprise approximately 16% of the sample. The sample taken for sequencing was PBMCs. The receptors originated from a man aged 18 to 29 in good health and CMV-seropositive.

The chain links TRBV11-3 to TRBJ2-2, with 11 bases matching TRBD2. The CDR3 runs 17 residues. Trimming at V came to 4 bases and at J to 7 bases, leaving 11 bases not matched to a gene. The germline V gene encodes CDR1 SGHNT and CDR2 YENEEA. DNA of the CDR3: TGTGCCAGCAGCTCCGGGATAGCGGGAGGGCCCGGCGGGGAGCTGTTTTTT. Residues: CASSSGIAGGPGGELFF.

The chain joins TRBV27 to TRBJ2-7; D gene uncertain. The V end was cut by 8 bases, the J end by 2 bases, with 16 bases between. The germline V gene encodes CDR1 MNHEY and CDR2 SMNVEV (reference sequence). The CDR3 is 14 residues long. The CDR3: CASPPAETPYEQYF. CDR3 nucleotides: TGTGCCAGCCCCCCGGCCGAGACTCCCTACGAGCAGTACTTC.

The chain combines TRBV5-1 with TRBJ2-7, with 8 bases matching TRBD1. The CDR3 is made up of 14 amino acids. Trimming took 7 bases from V and 3 from J; bases not matched to a gene: 9. The V gene's germline CDR1 is SGHRS and CDR2 YFSETQ. CDR3 nucleotides: TGCGCCAGCGGACAACTACAGGGGGGCTACGAGCAGTACTTC. Encoded protein: CASGQLQGGYEQYF.

The V gene is TRBV28, the J gene TRBJ2-1; D call uncertain. Trimming took off 6 bases at V and 6 bases at J, with 18 bases between the two ends. Germline V lookup: CDR1 MDHEN, CDR2 SYDVKM. The CDR3 spans 15 residues. CDR3 nucleotide sequence: TGTGCCAGCAGCTCCCCGGTAAAGCCTATCAATGAGCAGTTCTTC. Residues: CASSSPVKPINEQFF.

V usage is TRBV18 and J usage is TRBJ2-1; D uncertain. This CDR3 spans 15 amino acids. Trimming shortened V by 3 bases and J by 6 bases, and 15 bases separated the two germline ends. Looked up from germline, CDR1 is KGHSH and CDR2 is LQKENI. This chain's CDR3 is CASSPPRKAANEQFF. The DNA of the CDR3 is TGTGCCAGCTCACCCCCCCGAAAGGCGGCCAATGAGCAGTTCTTC.